These 10 T cell receptor beta chains share one sample of origin, sequenced in a study of cytomegalovirus exposure and HLA in healthy donors (TCRdb year 2017). Library prep was done by the immunoSEQ multiplex PCR assay. The multiplex PCR relied on a mix of 60 forward primers for TCR Vbeta segments and 13 reverse primers for TCR Jbeta segments. As stored in TCRdb, this immuneACCESS dataset retains in-frame rearrangements with V and J assigned. A fraction of the clones does not appear; measured against another copy, unresolved V genes explain less than half of the discrepancy, and the remainder lacks a known reason. The data table for this sample lists under 90,000 clones. The ten biggest clones cover approximately 14% of the sample. Sequenced input: PBMCs. These receptors were obtained from a man aged 50 or older in good health and CMV-seropositive.

The rearrangement links TRBV9 to TRBJ2-3; D remains unclear. Deletions cut 1 base from V and 1 base from J, with 10 bases between. The CDR3 is 15 amino acids. Germline loops: CDR1 SGDLS, CDR2 YYNGEE. CDR3 DNA sequence: TGTGCCAGCAGCGTAATACCCACGGGCACAGATACGCAGTATTTT. It specifies CASSVIPTGTDTQYF.

The chain carries TRBV14 and TRBJ2-1; D gene uncertain. Germline loops: CDR1 SGHDN, CDR2 FVKESK. Trimming stripped 4 bases from V and 0 bases from J, with 13 bases between. The CDR3 length is 16 residues. The CDR3 protein is CASSPYLLSSYNEQFF. The CDR3 DNA sequence: TGTGCCAGCAGCCCTTACTTGTTAAGCTCCTACAATGAGCAGTTCTTC.

The chain employs TRBV12-5 and TRBJ1-1; a weak D match, TRBD1 (5 bases). Looked up from germline, CDR1 is LGHNT and CDR2 is FRNRAP. Trimming cost V 5 bases and J 2 bases, with 12 bases left between them. The CDR3 is made up of 14 amino acids. The CDR3 nucleotides are TGTGCTAGTGGTCTCGACAGCACTAACACTGAAGCTTTCTTT. This codes for CASGLDSTNTEAFF.

V gene TRBV19 combines with J gene TRBJ2-3; 9 bases agree with TRBD2. This CDR3 is built from 14 residues. Unmatched junction bases numbered 3, after V lost 5 bases and J lost 3 bases. Germline CDR1 reads LNHDA; CDR2 reads SQIVND (reference sequence). Here the CDR3 reads CASSGGLATDTQYF. The CDR3 bases are TGTGCCAGTAGTGGGGGACTAGCTACAGATACGCAGTATTTT.

This chain uses TRBV6-4 with TRBJ2-1, with TRBD2 matching over 12 bases. The V gene end was trimmed by 6 bases and the J gene end by 7 bases; junction bases not matched to a gene: 4. The CDR3 consists of 14 residues. Looked up from germline, CDR1 is MRHNA and CDR2 is SNTAGT. CDR3 DNA: TGTGCCAGCAGCCGACTAGCGGGGGCGAATGAGCAGTTCTTC. Protein sequence: CASSRLAGANEQFF.

The chain uses TRBV2 and TRBJ2-1; D unclear. V was shortened by 11 bases and J by 7 bases, with 12 bases between the two germline ends. The length of the CDR3 is 11 residues. Germline CDR1 SNHLY, CDR2 FYNNEI. The CDR3 sequence is CASYGPNEQFF. In nucleotides, the CDR3 is TGTGCCTCCTACGGTCCGAATGAGCAGTTCTTC.

This chain joins TRBV7-9 and TRBJ2-5, with 8 bases aligning to TRBD1. V shed 2 bases and J 3 bases; nucleotides not matched to a gene: 5. Germline CDR1 is SEHNR and CDR2 is FQNEAQ (reference sequence). The CDR3 loop spans 15 amino acids. CDR3 DNA sequence: TGTGCCAGCAGCTTATTAAGGGGACAGGAAGAGACCCAGTACTTC. Protein product: CASSLLRGQEETQYF.

The gene calls are TRBV30 and TRBJ2-5; perhaps TRBD1 as D (6 bases). In germline, CDR1 is GTSNPN, CDR2 SVGIG (reference sequence). The CDR3 runs to 12 residues. V was trimmed by 3 bases and J by 4 bases, leaving 9 bases between them. The CDR3 coding sequence is TGTGCCTGGAGGTTAGGGGGAGAGACCCAGTACTTC. It is translated as CAWRLGGETQYF.

The chain links TRBV29-1 to TRBJ2-1; 10 bases fit TRBD1. V dropped 6 bases and J dropped 4; count of bases not matched to a gene: 12. The length of the CDR3 is 16 residues. Germline values: CDR1 SQVTM, CDR2 ANQGSEA. Here the CDR3 reads CSVPPDRGGGYNEQFF. The CDR3 nucleotides are TGCAGCGTCCCCCCGGACAGGGGGGGTGGTTACAATGAGCAGTTCTTC.

This chain uses TRBV2 with TRBJ2-7; 7 bases match TRBD1. Germline CDR1 and CDR2: SNHLY and FYNNEI. The CDR3 spans 16 residues. J gave up 2 bases and V 6 bases, and 13 bases lay outside the gene matches. Here the CDR3 reads CASSQTTGTAAYEQYF. The DNA for the CDR3 is TGTGCCAGCAGCCAAACGACGGGGACAGCAGCCTACGAGCAGTACTTC.